This T cell receptor (beta chain) emerged from a study of T cell repertoires in cytomegalovirus infection. Turning to the study itself: Use of recently identified HLA-C-restricted and well-studied HLA-B-restricted CMV epitopes was part of the study.

The table lists this clonotype with a few counts. Its cognate antigen is unknown. Between the trimmed V and J ends, which lost 1 base and 0 bases, there was a span of 10 bases. This CDR3 region has 16 residues. Germline lookup yields CDR1 MGHRA and CDR2 YSYEKL. TCRdb reprocessed the reads with MiXCR, giving one entry per CDR3 protein. This repertoire shows 80,000 to 95,000 distinct CDR3 sequences, approximately 30% found once; its top ten account for around 68%. V is TRBV4-1 and J is TRBJ1-5; a possible D gene is TRBD1 (5 bases). The sequence was obtained from a human donor in good health (CMV status not recorded). Some clones in this sample may be carry-over from other donors' samples. Specimen: CD8+ T cells from cultured PBMCs, collected from culture after CMV antigen stimulation. The CDR3 nucleotides read TGCGCCAGCAGCCAAGTACAGGTTTATAGCAATCAGCCCCAGCATTTT. It encodes CASSQVQVYSNQPQHF.